This entry lists 30 T cell receptor beta chains sequenced from one sample in a study of human thymus T cells. Here immunoSEQ multiplex PCR was the method, and the copy in TCRdb shows in-frame clones only, minus some. The table records 120,000 or so clones, around 95% of them present only once. Resections obtained during corrective heart surgery supplied the thymus tissue. Sequencing input: thymus tissue. All receptors come from a boy younger than two with a congenital heart defect but otherwise immunologically healthy.

The chain combines TRBV14 with TRBJ1-6; D gene ambiguous. Trimming took 2 bases from V and 11 from J, leaving 16 bases between them. The length of the CDR3 is 15 residues. The germline CDR1 and CDR2 sequences are SGHDN and FVKESK. CDR3: CASSQIAREGTPLHF. The CDR3 nucleotides are TGTGCCAGCAGCCAAATAGCGCGCGAGGGAACACCCCTCCACTTT.

The chain carries TRBV6-1 and TRBJ1-5; D gene unclear. In germline, CDR1 is MNHNS, CDR2 SASEGT. Trimming stripped 1 base from V and 2 bases from J, with 9 bases between. The CDR3 has 15 amino acids. As DNA, the CDR3 is TGTGCCAGCAGTGAAGTCCGGAGGCGCAATCAGCCCCAGCATTTT. Translating it yields CASSEVRRRNQPQHF.

The CDR3 here is CASRGAREDTQYF. CDR3 nucleotide sequence: TGTGCCAGCAGGGGGGCGCGGGAAGATACGCAGTATTTT. The J gene is TRBJ2-3, the V gene TRBV27, with D perhaps being TRBD1 or TRBD2 (6 bases each). The CDR3 is made up of 13 amino acids. Looked up from germline, CDR1 is MNHEY and CDR2 is SMNVEV (reference sequence). The V gene lost 6 bases and the J gene lost 5 bases, with 12 bases spanning the gap.

The table lists this clone with a few counts. The rearrangement links TRBV6-5 to TRBJ1-1; D is possibly TRBD1 (5 bases). The CDR3 sequence is 12 residues long. Germline V gives CDR1 MNHEY, CDR2 SVGAGI. V was cut by 6 bases and J by 11 bases, with 16 bases left in between. CDR3 sequence (DNA): TGTGCCAGCAGAAATTGGACATCAGGGGCTTTCTTT. Protein sequence: CASRNWTSGAFF.

The chain combines TRBV15 with TRBJ2-1; TRBD1 aligns across 10 bases. Germline CDR1 reads LNHNV; CDR2 reads YYDKDF (reference sequence). This CDR3 region has 15 residues. Trimming removed 6 bases from V and 7 bases from J; junction bases left unmatched: 9. CDR3 coding DNA: TGTGCCACCAGGGAGACAGGGGGCGAGTCTAATGAGCAGTTCTTC. Amino acids: CATRETGGESNEQFF.

V and J are TRBV28 and TRBJ2-1, with 10 bases that match TRBD1. Germline V gene lookup returns CDR1 MDHEN and CDR2 SYDVKM. The CDR3 extends over 16 amino acids. V was pared by 1 base and J by 9 bases, with 9 bases of the junction left unmatched. This chain's CDR3 is CASSLFRDRGGVEQFF. The CDR3 bases are TGTGCCAGCAGTTTATTTAGGGACAGGGGTGGTGTTGAGCAGTTCTTC.

The gene calls are TRBV2 and TRBJ2-3; D is undetermined. Trimming took 7 bases from V and 4 from J, leaving 12 bases between them. CDR1 SNHLY and CDR2 FYNNEI come from the germline V gene. The CDR3 has 13 amino acids. The CDR3 DNA reads as TGTGCCAGCATTGGGTATTGGGCAGATACGCAGTATTTT. Protein sequence: CASIGYWADTQYF.

V and J are TRBV9 and TRBJ2-7, with a weak D call TRBD2 (5 bases). Germline loops: CDR1 SGDLS, CDR2 YYNGEE. V was cut by 2 bases and J by 5 bases, with 17 bases left in between. This CDR3 spans 15 amino acids. As DNA, the CDR3 is TGTGCCAGCAGCGTGGACTCACAATCCTCGGACGAGCAGTACTTC. Its protein is CASSVDSQSSDEQYF.

V and J are TRBV15 and TRBJ2-7, with TRBD2 matching 11 bases. Germline CDR1 and CDR2: LNHNV and YYDKDF (reference sequence). The CDR3 totals 20 residues. V shed 0 bases and J 1 base; nucleotides not matched to a gene: 14. This CDR3 reads CATSRDAHIIAGGLSYEQYF. In nucleotides, the CDR3 is TGTGCCACCAGCAGAGACGCCCATATTATAGCGGGGGGGCTATCCTACGAGCAGTACTTC.

The V and J genes are TRBV4-3 and TRBJ2-2; 8 bases are shared with TRBD1. This CDR3 comprises 19 residues. V was clipped by 1 base and J by 2 bases; unmatched bases: 12. Germline lookup yields CDR1 LGHNA and CDR2 YSLEER. The CDR3 loop reads CASSQGRETGVPNTGELFF. The CDR3 nucleotides read TGCGCCAGCAGCCAAGGACGGGAGACAGGGGTTCCTAACACCGGGGAGCTGTTTTTT.

The chain couples TRBV5-1 to TRBJ1-2; maybe TRBD1 (6 bases). Germline V CDR1 and CDR2: SGHRS, YFSETQ. V lost 4 bases to trimming and J lost 0 bases, with 13 bases between them. The CDR3 has 15 amino acids. The CDR3 region has the DNA TGCGCCAGCAGCACCGGGACACCTACTAACTATGGCTACACCTTC. Protein product: CASSTGTPTNYGYTF. Combining the CDR3 with reference TRBV5-1 and TRBJ1-2 gives the whole variable domain KAGVTQTPRYLIKTRGQQVTLSCSPISGHRSVSWYQQTPGQGLQFLFEYFSETQRNKGNFPGRFSGRQFSNSRSEMNVSTLELGDSALYLCASSTGTPTNYGYTFGSGTRLTVV.

The J gene is TRBJ2-1, the V gene TRBV30; D call uncertain. From germline, CDR1 is GTSNPN and CDR2 SVGIG (reference sequence). The V gene lost 4 bases and the J gene lost 7 bases, with 8 bases spanning the gap. The CDR3 has 11 amino acids. The CDR3 region is CAWKGPNEQFF. The CDR3 bases are TGTGCCTGGAAAGGCCCGAATGAGCAGTTCTTC.

J is TRBJ2-7 and V is TRBV15; 11 bases are a match to TRBD1. This CDR3 comprises 13 residues. Unmatched junction bases numbered 2, after V lost 6 bases and J lost 4 bases. The germline CDR1 and CDR2 sequences are LNHNV and YYDKDF (reference sequence). CDR3 protein: CATRGTGGYEQYF. In DNA, the CDR3 is TGTGCCACCAGGGGGACAGGGGGGTACGAGCAGTACTTC.

This chain joins TRBV19 and TRBJ2-7; no reliable D call. Germline CDR1 reads LNHDA; CDR2 reads SQIVND (reference sequence). The CDR3 is made up of 13 amino acids. Trimming left V 3 bases short and J 0 bases short, with 6 bases between. CDR3 loop: CASSIASSYEQYF. The CDR3 nucleotides read TGTGCCAGTAGTATTGCCAGCTCCTACGAGCAGTACTTC.

The chain recombines TRBV27 with TRBJ2-7, with D hard to call. The CDR3 runs 10 residues. Germline CDR1 MNHEY, CDR2 SMNVEV (reference sequence). V was clipped by 5 bases and J by 8 bases, with 7 bases between them. DNA for the CDR3: TGTGCCAGCAGTACAGAAAAGCAGTACTTC. Protein product: CASSTEKQYF.

The chain couples TRBV6-1 to TRBJ1-2; D is ambiguous. From germline, CDR1 is MNHNS and CDR2 SASEGT. V was shortened by 3 bases and J by 4 bases, with 9 bases between the two germline ends. This CDR3 spans 13 amino acids. As DNA, the CDR3 is TGTGCCAGCAGTGACTCGGCGGCCTATGGCTACACCTTC. Translated, it gives CASSDSAAYGYTF.

The V and J genes are TRBV5-1 and TRBJ2-5, with D uncertain. Trimming cost V 2 bases and J 1 base, with 0 bases left between them. CDR1 and CDR2 from the germline V gene are SGHRS and YFSETQ. The CDR3 spans 11 residues. The CDR3, as DNA: TGCGCCAGCAGCTTCCAAGAGACCCAGTACTTC. Translated: CASSFQETQYF.

The V call is TRBV4-3, the J call TRBJ2-2; 8 nucleotides agree with TRBD2. There are 17 residues in the CDR3. Germline V gene data show CDR1 as LGHNA and CDR2 as YSLEER. Trimming at V came to 0 bases and at J to 5 bases, leaving 8 bases not matched to a gene. The CDR3 DNA is TGCGCCAGCAGCCAAGATCCCCCCGGGGGGGGGACCGGGGAGCTGTTTTTT. Its protein product is CASSQDPPGGGTGELFF.

This clone was recorded once. The chain couples TRBV5-8 to TRBJ1-2; 7 nucleotides match TRBD1. With 4 bases clipped from V and 12 bases from J, the junction kept 12 bases outside the gene matches. This CDR3 is built from 13 residues. Germline V gene sequence: CDR1 SGHTS, CDR2 YDEGEE. CDR3 amino acids: CASSIRQGPVHTF. CDR3 DNA: TGTGCCAGCAGCATCAGACAGGGTCCGGTACACACCTTC.

The rearrangement joins TRBV11-3 to TRBJ2-3, with 7 bases aligning to TRBD1. This CDR3 is 13 amino acids long. Per germline, CDR1 SGHNT and CDR2 YENEEA. Trimming at V came to 6 bases and at J to 4 bases, leaving 4 bases not matched to a gene. The CDR3 DNA reads TGTGCCAGCAGACCGACAGGGTCAGATACGCAGTATTTT. This encodes CASRPTGSDTQYF.

The V and J genes are TRBV19 and TRBJ1-5; a weak D match, TRBD1 (6 bases). This CDR3 is built from 12 residues. Trimming took 8 bases from V and 8 from J, leaving 13 bases between them. Germline CDR1 LNHDA, CDR2 SQIVND (reference sequence). In DNA, the CDR3 is TGTGCCAGTGGCAGGGGAGGGAAGCCCCAGCATTTT. Amino acids: CASGRGGKPQHF.

This rearrangement joins TRBV27 to TRBJ2-2; 9 bases match TRBD2. This CDR3 has 17 amino acids. Germline V gene sequence: CDR1 MNHEY, CDR2 SMNVEV (reference sequence). The J segment lost 5 bases and the V segment lost 5 bases, leaving 12 bases of the junction unmatched. CDR3 loop: CASSPIPAGGYTGELFF. Written as DNA, the CDR3 is TGTGCCAGCAGTCCCATCCCAGCGGGGGGTTATACCGGGGAGCTGTTTTTT.

The chain uses TRBV5-1 and TRBJ1-4; D possibly corresponds to TRBD1 (5 bases). Trimming cost V 6 bases and J 8 bases, with 20 bases left between them. The CDR3 is 15 amino acids. Germline assignment: CDR1 SGHRS and CDR2 YFSETQ. DNA of the CDR3: TGCGCCAGCAAGAAATCAGGGTGGGGTAGAGAAAAACTGTTTTTT. This translates into CASKKSGWGREKLFF.

This sequence joins TRBV15 and TRBJ2-7; D remains unclear. The V gene's germline CDR1 is LNHNV and CDR2 YYDKDF (reference sequence). V lost 1 base to trimming and J lost 3 bases, with 7 bases between them. The CDR3 is 13 amino acids. DNA for the CDR3: TGTGCCACCAGCAGAGGGCGTCTCTACGAGCAGTACTTC. It yields the protein CATSRGRLYEQYF.

J is TRBJ2-5 and V is TRBV28; 9 nucleotides match TRBD2. The V gene's germline CDR1 is MDHEN and CDR2 SYDVKM. The V segment lost 3 bases and the J segment 2 bases; nucleotides outside the gene matches: 22. There are 21 residues in the CDR3. The CDR3 is CASSFPSPTGGGAGWQETQYF. CDR3 DNA sequence: TGTGCCAGCAGTTTCCCCTCCCCGACCGGCGGGGGGGCGGGTTGGCAAGAGACCCAGTACTTC.

The rearrangement links TRBV7-2 to TRBJ1-3, with D perhaps matching TRBD1 (6 bases). Trimming stripped 2 bases from V and 2 bases from J, with 10 bases between. Germline-derived CDR1 and CDR2 are SGHTA and FQGNSA. The CDR3 extends over 15 amino acids. The CDR3 nucleotides are TGTGCCAGCAGCTTACACAGGGAGGCTGGAAACACCATATATTTT. Its translation: CASSLHREAGNTIYF.

This chain connects TRBV11-3 to TRBJ2-7; D gene ambiguous. Trimming removed 3 bases at V and 7 bases at J, with 25 bases between. In germline, CDR1 is SGHNT, CDR2 YENEEA. The CDR3 has 17 amino acids. This chain's CDR3 is CASSFPQTIGDVQEQYF. CDR3 nucleotide sequence: TGTGCCAGCAGCTTCCCCCAAACGATTGGGGATGTACAAGAGCAGTACTTC. Full variable domain (missing parts from reference TRBV11-3 and TRBJ2-7): EAGVVQSPRYKIIEKKQPVAFWCNPISGHNTLYWYLQNLGQGPELLIRYENEEAVDDSQLPKDRFSAERLKGVDSTLKIQPAELGDSAVYLCASSFPQTIGDVQEQYFGPGTRLTVT.

J is TRBJ1-2 and V is TRBV9, with 7 positions matching TRBD1. CDR1 and CDR2 (germline): SGDLS, YYNGEE. J lost 0 bases, V lost 0 bases, and 5 bases had no gene match. The CDR3 totals 16 residues. The CDR3: CASSVGSGQSNYGYTF. CDR3 bases: TGTGCCAGCAGCGTAGGTTCGGGACAGTCTAACTATGGCTACACCTTC. Drawing the rest from reference TRBV9 and TRBJ1-2, the complete variable domain is DSGVTQTPKHLITATGQRVTLRCSPRSGDLSVYWYQQSLDQGLQFLIQYYNGEERAKGNILERFSAQQFPDLHSELNLSSLELGDSALYFCASSVGSGQSNYGYTFGSGTRLTVV.

V and J are TRBV10-2 and TRBJ1-1; no firm D call. This CDR3 contains 14 residues. Trimming removed 2 bases from V and 5 bases from J, with 12 bases in between. CDR1 WSHSY and CDR2 SAAADI come from the germline V gene. The CDR3 sequence: CASSEPRQTTEAFF. The CDR3 DNA is TGCGCCAGCAGTGAGCCCCGCCAGACAACTGAAGCTTTCTTT.

The genes are TRBV5-1 and TRBJ2-7; D may be TRBD1 (5 bases). This CDR3 contains 15 residues. Looked up from germline, CDR1 is SGHRS and CDR2 is YFSETQ. Trimming pared 1 base from V and 3 bases from J, leaving 14 bases between. The CDR3, as DNA: TGCGCCAGCAGCTTGAAATTCCCCAGGGACTACGAGCAGTACTTC. This codes for CASSLKFPRDYEQYF. Together with reference TRBV5-1 and TRBJ2-7, the CDR3 gives the full variable domain: KAGVTQTPRYLIKTRGQQVTLSCSPISGHRSVSWYQQTPGQGLQFLFEYFSETQRNKGNFPGRFSGRQFSNSRSEMNVSTLELGDSALYLCASSLKFPRDYEQYFGPGTRLTVT.